This note documents a single T cell receptor (beta chain) sequence. No cognate antigen has been identified for it. No base qualities exist here, and no much larger clone lies one base off it. What the time point label conveys for this sample: newly diagnosed GD, antithyroid drugs for less than 3 months. For both TCR sequencing and RNA sequencing, RNA was extracted from PBMCs using TRIzol. The diagnosis of Graves' disease was made according to American Thyroid Association guidelines. The patients came from an endocrinology department in Xi'an, China. Each patient gave about 9.1 milliliters of peripheral blood, collected in an EDTA anticoagulant tube. Ficoll Paque Plus density gradient separation was used to isolate PBMCs, and no additional T cell sorting was done. An Agilent 2100 Bioanalyzer and agarose gel were used to check RNA quality, and a NanoDrop 2000 was used to measure RNA concentration. This sample is part of a study of regulatory T cells in long-lasting Graves disease (dated by TCRdb to about 2021). General notes on the study: Patients with newly diagnosed Graves' disease had been on antithyroid drugs for under 3 months. The study was registered as a clinical trial and conducted in China. This study used TCR sequencing and RNA sequencing of peripheral blood to compare persistent Graves' disease patients against newly diagnosed Graves' disease patients. A total of about 35 samples underwent TCR sequencing: around 13 from persistent and some 20 from newly diagnosed Graves' disease patients. Results and caveats for the whole study, not just this receptor: The authors noted that the small sample size was a limitation that may lower accuracy. More public clonotypes were shared among persistent patients (around 2,600) than among newly diagnosed patients (966). Persistent Graves' disease patients showed lower TCR Shannon entropy and fewer highly expanded clones than newly diagnosed patients, suggesting clonal expansion. Only the TCR beta chain was sequenced and analyzed. Because the primary lesion, thyroid tissue, could not be accessed, the study looked at peripheral blood alone.

The library was generated by multiplex PCR. Reads for this sample came from an Illumina HiSeq 4000. To build TCR beta libraries, CDR3 regions were amplified by Arm-PCR using iRepertoire HTBI primers. Before sequencing, the PCR products underwent gel purification. The study's own analysis went as follows. Gene usage analysis of CDR3 amino acid clonotypes used the 62 TRBV and 11 to 15 TRBJ segments found across samples. COPE and FqMerger were used to merge the filtered high-quality paired reads into contigs. BLAST was used to align contigs to IMGT TRBV, TRBD and TRBJ reference genes, and CDR3 was defined according to IMGT. Any clonotype with a frequency above 0.1% was counted as a highly expanded clone. Repertoire diversity was measured by Shannon entropy, and V-J evenness by the Gini coefficient. Clonotypes shared by more than one individual were considered public. TCRdb trimmed public reads at Q25 via fastp, called clones via MiXCR and kept in-frame beta chains. Every distinct CDR3 protein forms one entry, paired with its most common genes and DNA. The V and J calls and clone size are TCRdb's, not the authors'. The sample table contains approximately 400,000 distinct CDR3 sequences; only one count was recorded for approximately 16% of them. About 7.6% of the sample rests with the top ten.

These data also formed part of another study, on T cells in Graves' hyperthyroidism and ophthalmopathy. Per the second study: A patient counted as having stable Graves' hyperthyroidism if no progression to ophthalmopathy occurred over 18 months of follow-up. Hyperthyroidism patients were newly diagnosed, with disease duration under 2 months, and aged 18 to 65 years. Exclusion was applied to patients with uncontrolled infections, other autoimmune diseases, pregnancy or lactation. Diagnoses were established on the basis of clinical symptoms, serum thyroxine and TRAb, thyroid ultrasound, and orbital computed tomography. The TCR CDR3 was subjected to a first round of RT-PCR using the HTBI primer set and the Qiagen OneStep RT-PCR kit. Most expanded thyroid clonotypes (frequency above 0.001) were also found in blood, which suggests that blood repertoires may mirror thyroid immune responses. In cross-validation, a model built on a 13 V-J signature told ophthalmopathy apart from stable hyperthyroidism with over 85% sensitivity and about 81% specificity, and in testing the same model reached 80%/75%. During validation, the model predicted progression to ophthalmopathy a median of approximately 7 months ahead of onset, with almost 71% sensitivity and under 85% specificity. To identify TCR V-J signatures that set the groups apart, the researchers used a discovery cohort of 100 patients, made up of 40 to 45 with Graves' ophthalmopathy and around 58 with stable Graves' hyperthyroidism. Prospective prediction of ophthalmopathy was tested in an independent validation cohort consisting of 18 hyperthyroidism patients and approximately 16 patients who later progressed to ophthalmopathy. The approximately 98 discovery patients were randomly divided into training and test sets at a 7:3 ratio. In addition, the study compared T-cell repertoires in thyroid tissue and in blood from over 5 Graves' hyperthyroidism patients. Once sampling was done, hyperthyroidism patients were given methimazole at a starting dose of 30 mg daily, whereas ophthalmopathy patients were given high-dose intravenous methylprednisolone. Libraries were constructed in a second round of multiplex PCR, after which size selection and purification were carried out. Libraries were sequenced paired-end with 100 bp reads on an Illumina HiSeq2000. SOAPnuke was used to process the raw data, with reads discarded if the reads contained adapters or uncalled bases, had a mean Phred below 15, or lacked an exact constant-primer or identifier match. COPE v1.2.5 was used to merge the high-quality paired reads, and each unique nucleotide sequence was defined as a clonotype. Clonotypes were aligned to IMGT TRBV, TRBD and TRBJ reference segments using MiTCR v1.1. The analysis was restricted to V-J combinations with a frequency above 0.0001, which together covered roughly 99% of the repertoires. The TCS score was defined as F50 (clonal expansion) divided by E x V (chaos), with BLOSUM62-based TCRdist calculated between CDR3 peptides within each V-J. Welch's t-statistics and random forest reduced 514 V-J features to 13, which were used in a naive Bayes classifier (R e1071). Sample size was not statistically predetermined, and blinding of investigators to group allocation was not performed. The paper reports TCR Vbeta CDR3 sequencing of about 140 peripheral blood samples: around 41 ophthalmopathy, under 80 hyperthyroidism and around 17 progressor patients.

The material was peripheral blood mononuclear cells (PBMCs), obtained at new diagnosis, from a patient treated with antithyroid drugs. The receptor was isolated from a woman in her thirties or forties with Graves disease. Donor details come from another sample of the same person, matched by shared clones.

The CDR3 here reads CASSFPPGTGELFF. DNA sequence: TGTGCCAGCAGTTTTCCCCCGGGGACCGGGGAGCTGTTTTTT. The chain is made from TRBV27 and TRBJ2-2; 5 matching bases give a weak D call of TRBD2. The germline ends are 10 bases apart after V is trimmed by 3 bases and J by 5 bases. CDR1 and CDR2 are drawn from the germline V gene (reference sequence): MNHEY, SMNVEV. Measured from the cysteine to the phenylalanine, the CDR3 is 14 residues long. Solely the CDR3 DNA is kept, with 42 bases framed from the first base.